Following are 4 T cell receptor beta chains from one sample sequenced in a study of cytomegalovirus exposure and HLA in healthy donors (dated by TCRdb to 2015 to 2018). Libraries were prepared through the immunoSEQ multiplex PCR assay. For the multiplex PCR, a mixture combining 60 forward primers for TCR Vbeta segments and 13 reverse primers for TCR Jbeta segments was used. As stored in TCRdb, this immuneACCESS dataset retains in-frame rearrangements with V and J assigned. A fraction of the clones does not appear; measured against another copy, unresolved V genes explain less than half of the discrepancy, and the remainder lacks a known reason. In all, the sample holds 150,000 to 200,000 clones, and roughly 10% of those were seen once. The ten largest make up 1% to 1.5% of the sample. Sequenced input: PBMCs. The receptor source for this set is a woman in her 30s in good health and CMV-seropositive.

This clone was counted between two and nine times. V is TRBV2 and J is TRBJ1-1; tentative D call: TRBD1 (6 bases). CDR3 size: 13 residues. Germline loops: CDR1 SNHLY, CDR2 FYNNEI. Trimming removed 6 bases at V and 3 bases at J, with 11 bases between. The CDR3 spells CASSRDTYTEAFF. CDR3 DNA sequence: TGTGCCAGCAGCAGGGACACCTACACTGAAGCTTTCTTT.

The chain combines TRBV6-1 with TRBJ2-1; TRBD2 matches 9 bases. The germline V gene encodes CDR1 MNHNS and CDR2 SASEGT. V gave up 0 bases and J gave up 0 bases; unmatched junction bases: 6. This CDR3 has 18 amino acids. The CDR3 loop is CASSEAVASGASYNEQFF. The CDR3 DNA follows: TGTGCCAGCAGTGAAGCAGTGGCTAGCGGGGCCTCCTACAATGAGCAGTTCTTC.

The table lists this clone with a few counts. This sequence joins TRBV9 and TRBJ2-6; D gene uncertain. Germline V gives CDR1 SGDLS, CDR2 YYNGEE. The CDR3 contains 15 residues. Between the trimmed V and J ends, which lost 4 bases and 0 bases, there was a span of 8 bases. CDR3 nucleotides: TGTGCCAGCAGCAAGTTGAGCTCTGGGGCCAACGTCCTGACTTTC. Translated: CASSKLSSGANVLTF.

The chain uses TRBV2 and TRBJ1-5; TRBD1 aligns across 9 bases. Per germline, CDR1 SNHLY and CDR2 FYNNEI. Losses at the gene ends were 9 bases for V and 8 bases for J; bases not matched to a gene: 11. This CDR3 spans 14 amino acids. As DNA, the CDR3 is TGTGCCAGAAGCTCGGGACAGGGTGTAAAGCCCCAGCATTTT. As protein: CARSSGQGVKPQHF.